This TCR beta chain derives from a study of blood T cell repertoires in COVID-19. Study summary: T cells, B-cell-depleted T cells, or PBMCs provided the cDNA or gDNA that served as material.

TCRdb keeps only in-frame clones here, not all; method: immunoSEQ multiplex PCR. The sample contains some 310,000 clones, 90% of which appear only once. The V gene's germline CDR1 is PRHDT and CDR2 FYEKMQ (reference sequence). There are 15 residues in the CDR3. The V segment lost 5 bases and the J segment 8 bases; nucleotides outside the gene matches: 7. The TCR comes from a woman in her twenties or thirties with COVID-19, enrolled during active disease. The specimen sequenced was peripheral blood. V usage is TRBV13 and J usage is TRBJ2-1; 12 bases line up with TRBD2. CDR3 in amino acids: CASSHLAGGAHEQFF. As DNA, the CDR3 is TGTGCCAGCAGCCATCTAGCGGGAGGGGCTCATGAGCAGTTCTTC. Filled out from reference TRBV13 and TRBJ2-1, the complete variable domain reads AAGVIQSPRHLIKEKRETATLKCYPIPRHDTVYWYQQGPGQDPQFLISFYEKMQSDKGSIPDRFSAQQFSDYHSELNMSSLELGDSALYFCASSHLAGGAHEQFFGPGTRLTVL.